Listed below are T cell receptor beta chains from one sample, sequenced in a study of read filtering for tumor transcriptome and immune sequencing. MiXCR, run by TCRdb on the reads, gives a single entry per CDR3 protein. The table lists fewer than 45,000 distinct CDR3 sequences, roughly 12% of them singletons, with about 38% in the top ten. Sequencing input: a population of CD138-negative cells sorted from bone marrow. The source of these receptors is a donor at least 40 years old with multiple myeloma. Each CDR3 is given with its conserved first and last residue. Each record gives: J gene, D gene, V gene, clone size, CDR3 DNA, CDR3 protein. D genes are given only for firm matches. Size is stated for part of the rows, as once, few or many counts, or as a class when the clone is expanded.

TRBJ1-5 . TRBV20-1 many TGCAGTGCTAGCATGGATGCCTATCAGCCCCAGCATTTT CSASMDAYQPQHF
TRBJ2-1 . TRBV11-2 large TGTGCCAGCAGCTTAGGAGGAATGGGTGAGCAGTTCTTC CASSLGGMGEQFF
TRBJ1-5 . TRBV20-1 many TGCAGTGCTAGAGTGGGACGTAATCAGCCCCAGCATTTT CSARVGRNQPQHF
TRBJ1-1 . TRBV20-1 many TGCAGTGCTAGGGGGTACACTGAAGCTTTCTTT CSARGYTEAFF
TRBJ2-5 TRBD2 TRBV18 few TGTGCCAGCTCACCAGGACTAGAGGAGACCCAGTACTTC CASSPGLEETQYF
TRBJ2-3 TRBD2 TRBV6-5 many TGTGCCAGCTTTCCGGGGGGGTTAACAGATACGCAGTATTTT CASFPGGLTDTQYF
TRBJ2-7 . TRBV15 many TGTGCCACCAGCAGAGATAAGGGCCCGAATTACTCCTACGAGCAGTACTTC CATSRDKGPNYSYEQYF
TRBJ1-5 . TRBV10-3 many TGTGCCATCAGTGATAAGGACAATCAGCCCCAGCATTTT CAISDKDNQPQHF
TRBJ1-1 . TRBV12-3/TRBV12-4 many TGTGCCAGCAGTTTGAGGGGGGGGAACACTGAAGCTTTCTTT CASSLRGGNTEAFF
TRBJ2-3 . TRBV24-1 many TGTGCCACCAGTCGGAGAACGGGGCATACGCAGTATTTT CATSRRTGHTQYF
TRBJ1-5 . TRBV10-3 many TGTGCCATCAGTCGCAGGGCGCATCAGCCCCAGCATTTT CAISRRAHQPQHF
TRBJ2-7 TRBD1 TRBV6-2/TRBV6-3 many TGTGCCAGCAGTTGGGACAGAGAGCAGTACTTC CASSWDREQYF
TRBJ2-1 TRBD2 TRBV20-1 many TGCAGTGCTAGAGGGCTAGCGGGGGGGAATGAGCAGTTCTTC CSARGLAGGNEQFF
TRBJ2-1 . TRBV4-1 few TGCGCCAGCACCACCGTGGGCTCCTACAATGAGCAGTTCTTC CASTTVGSYNEQFF
TRBJ2-1 TRBD2 TRBV7-2 . TGTGCCAGCAGCTTAGCGCTTAGCGGGGGGGCCTACAATGAGCAGTTCTTC CASSLALSGGAYNEQFF
TRBJ2-2 . TRBV6-2/TRBV6-3 few TGTGCCAGCAGTTACTCGGGACACCCAATTAACACCGGGGAGCTGTTTTTT CASSYSGHPINTGELFF
TRBJ2-1 . TRBV7-2 many TGTGCCAGCAGCTTAGTATTCCCTGAGCAGTTCTTC CASSLVFPEQFF
TRBJ2-1 . TRBV28 many TGTGCCAGCAGTTCCTCAAGGCGGAGCGATGAGCAGTTCTTC CASSSSRRSDEQFF
TRBJ1-1 . TRBV14 . TGTGCCAGCAGCCATCAAGAGAACACTGAAGCTTTCTTT CASSHQENTEAFF
TRBJ1-6 . TRBV6-5 many TGTGCCAGCAGTTACAGGCAGGGTTATTCACCCCTCCACTTT CASSYRQGYSPLHF
TRBJ2-7 . TRBV20-1 medium-sized TGCAGTGCTAGAGTCAGCTTAGATGGGCCTAGCTCCTACGAGCAGTACTTC CSARVSLDGPSSYEQYF
TRBJ2-6 . TRBV11-2 many TGTGCCAGCAGCTCTAGAGGACGGGGTTCTGGGGCCAACGTCCTGACTTTC CASSSRGRGSGANVLTF
TRBJ2-3 TRBD2 TRBV3-1 many TGTGCCAGCAGCCAGTGGACTAGCGGGACAGATACGCAGTATTTT CASSQWTSGTDTQYF
TRBJ1-5 . TRBV28 . TGTGCCAGCATATTAAATGAGCGGAATCAGCCCCAGCATTTT CASILNERNQPQHF
TRBJ1-1 TRBD1 TRBV28 . TGTGCCAGCAGTTCATCCGCCCAGGGGGCAAGGAAAACTGAAGCTTTTTTT CASSSSAQGARKTEAFF
TRBJ1-4 . TRBV18 many TGTGCCAGCTCACCACCCGGGACACGGAGTTTTAGACTGTTTTTT CASSPPGTRSFRLFF
TRBJ2-1 TRBD2 TRBV9 many TGTGCCAGCAGCCCACATCTAGCGGGGTCCCAGAATGAGCAGTTCTTC CASSPHLAGSQNEQFF
TRBJ2-3 . TRBV20-1 medium-sized TGCAGTGCTAGACTCGGCGGCTGGGGTCGTGATACGCAGTATTTT CSARLGGWGRDTQYF
TRBJ2-5 . TRBV7-8 many TGTGCCAGCAGCTTAAGTCAAGCTGGGTGGGAGACCCAGTACTTC CASSLSQAGWETQYF
TRBJ2-1 . TRBV7-9 many TGTGCCAGCAGCTATCAGGGGTTGTCCTACAATGAGCAGTTCTTC CASSYQGLSYNEQFF
TRBJ2-7 . TRBV19 many TGTGCCAGTAGTACCTCGCCCTACTACGAGCAGTACTTC CASSTSPYYEQYF
TRBJ2-2 . TRBV29-1 . TGCAGCGTTGGGCAGGGCGATACCGGGGAGCTGTTTTTT CSVGQGDTGELFF
TRBJ2-3 TRBD2 TRBV5-1 few TGCGCCAGCAGCTTCCTAGCGGGGGCTAGCACAGATACGCAGTATTTT CASSFLAGASTDTQYF